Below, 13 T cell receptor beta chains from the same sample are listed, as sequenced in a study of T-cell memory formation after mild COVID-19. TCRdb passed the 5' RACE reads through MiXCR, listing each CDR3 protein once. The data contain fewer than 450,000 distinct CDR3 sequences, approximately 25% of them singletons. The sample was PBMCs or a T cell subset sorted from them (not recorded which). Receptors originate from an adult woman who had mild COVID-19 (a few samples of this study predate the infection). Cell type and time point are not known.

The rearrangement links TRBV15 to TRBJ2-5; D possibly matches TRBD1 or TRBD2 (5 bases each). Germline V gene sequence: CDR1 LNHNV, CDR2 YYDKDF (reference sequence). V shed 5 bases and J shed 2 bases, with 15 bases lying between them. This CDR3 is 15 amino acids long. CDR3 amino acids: CATSGTWTQQETQYF. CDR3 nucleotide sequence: TGTGCCACCAGCGGGACCTGGACCCAACAAGAGACCCAGTACTTC.

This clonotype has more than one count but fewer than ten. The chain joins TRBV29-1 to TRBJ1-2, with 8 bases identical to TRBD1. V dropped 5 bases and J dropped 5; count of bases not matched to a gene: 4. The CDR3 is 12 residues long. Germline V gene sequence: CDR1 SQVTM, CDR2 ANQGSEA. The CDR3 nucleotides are TGCAGCGTTTACCAGGGGGCGTATGGCTACACCTTC. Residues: CSVYQGAYGYTF.

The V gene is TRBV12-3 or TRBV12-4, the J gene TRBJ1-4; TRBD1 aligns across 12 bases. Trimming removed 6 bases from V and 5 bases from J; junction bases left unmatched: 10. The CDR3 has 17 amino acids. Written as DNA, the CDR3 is TGTGCCAGCAGCGGGGACAGGGGGCTCAGAGTGAATGAAAAACTGTTTTTT. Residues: CASSGDRGLRVNEKLFF.

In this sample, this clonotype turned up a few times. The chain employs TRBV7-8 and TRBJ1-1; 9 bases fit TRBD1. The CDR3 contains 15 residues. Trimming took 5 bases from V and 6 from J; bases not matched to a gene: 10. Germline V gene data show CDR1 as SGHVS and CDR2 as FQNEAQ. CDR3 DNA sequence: TGTGCCAGCAGCCGTCGACAGGGGGTTGGGGCTGAAGCTTTCTTT. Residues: CASSRRQGVGAEAFF.

The DNA of the CDR3 is TGCGCCAGCAGCCAAGATACTAGCGGGAGCTACGAGCAGTACTTC. Its translation: CASSQDTSGSYEQYF. V and J are TRBV4-3 and TRBJ2-7, with 11 nucleotides matching TRBD2. Germline lookup yields CDR1 LGHNA and CDR2 YSLEER. V shed 0 bases and J 3 bases; nucleotides not matched to a gene: 1. The CDR3 is 15 residues long.

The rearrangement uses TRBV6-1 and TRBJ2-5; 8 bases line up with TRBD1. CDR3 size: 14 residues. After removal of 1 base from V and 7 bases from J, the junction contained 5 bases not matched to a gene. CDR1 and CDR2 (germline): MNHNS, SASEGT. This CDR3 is CASSEVQGGGTQYF. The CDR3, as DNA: TGTGCCAGCAGTGAAGTACAGGGGGGTGGGACCCAGTACTTC.

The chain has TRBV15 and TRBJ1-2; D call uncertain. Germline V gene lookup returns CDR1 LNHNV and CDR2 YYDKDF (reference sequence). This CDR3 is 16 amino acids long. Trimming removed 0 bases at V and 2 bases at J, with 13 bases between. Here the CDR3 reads CATSRDLVGVNYGYTF. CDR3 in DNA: TGTGCCACCAGCAGAGATCTTGTAGGAGTAAACTATGGCTACACCTTC.

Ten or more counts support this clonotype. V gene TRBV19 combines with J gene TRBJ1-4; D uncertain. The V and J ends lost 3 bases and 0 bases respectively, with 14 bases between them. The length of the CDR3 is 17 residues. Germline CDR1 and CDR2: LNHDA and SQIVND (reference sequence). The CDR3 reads CASSISGGDATNEKLFF. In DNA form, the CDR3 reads TGTGCCAGTAGTATTTCTGGCGGTGACGCAACTAATGAAAAACTGTTTTTT. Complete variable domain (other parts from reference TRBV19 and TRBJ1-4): DGGITQSPKYLFRKEGQNVTLSCEQNLNHDAMYWYRQDPGQGLRLIYYSQIVNDFQKGDIAEGYSVSREKKESFPLTVTSAQKNPTAFYLCASSISGGDATNEKLFFGSGTQLSVL.

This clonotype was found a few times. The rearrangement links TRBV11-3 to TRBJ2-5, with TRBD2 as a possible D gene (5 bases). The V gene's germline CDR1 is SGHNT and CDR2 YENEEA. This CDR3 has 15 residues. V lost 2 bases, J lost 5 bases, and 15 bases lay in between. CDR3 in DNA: TGTGCCAGCAGCTTATCCGCACGGGATTTGGAGACCCAGTACTTC. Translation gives CASSLSARDLETQYF.

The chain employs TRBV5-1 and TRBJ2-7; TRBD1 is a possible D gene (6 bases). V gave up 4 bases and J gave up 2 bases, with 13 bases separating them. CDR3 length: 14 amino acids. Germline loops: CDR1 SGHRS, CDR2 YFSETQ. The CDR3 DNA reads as TGCGCCAGCAGCACCCGGGACACTACCTACGAGCAGTACTTC. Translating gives CASSTRDTTYEQYF.

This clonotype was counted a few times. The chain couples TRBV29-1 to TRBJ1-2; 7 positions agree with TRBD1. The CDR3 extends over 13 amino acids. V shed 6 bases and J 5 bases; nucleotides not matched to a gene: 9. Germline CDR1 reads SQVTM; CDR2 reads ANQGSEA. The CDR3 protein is CSVKAGGLYGYTF. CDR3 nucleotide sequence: TGCAGCGTCAAGGCAGGGGGTCTATATGGCTACACCTTC.

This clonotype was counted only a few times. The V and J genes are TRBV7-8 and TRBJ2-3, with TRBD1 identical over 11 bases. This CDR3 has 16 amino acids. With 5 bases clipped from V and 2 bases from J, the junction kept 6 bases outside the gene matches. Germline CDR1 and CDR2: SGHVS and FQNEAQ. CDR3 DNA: TGTGCCAGCAGCCCCAAGGACAGGGGGCTCACAGATACGCAGTATTTT. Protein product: CASSPKDRGLTDTQYF.

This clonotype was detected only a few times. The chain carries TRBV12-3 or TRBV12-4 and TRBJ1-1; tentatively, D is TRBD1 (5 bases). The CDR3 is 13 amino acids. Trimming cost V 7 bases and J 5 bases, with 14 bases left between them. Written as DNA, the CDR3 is TGTGCCAGCAACTTGGCGGGGCGAACTGAAGCTTTCTTT. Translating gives CASNLAGRTEAFF.